What follows are 23 T cell receptor beta chains derived from one specimen sequenced in a study of blood T cell dynamics during melanoma immunotherapy. Here immunoSEQ multiplex PCR was the method, and the copy in TCRdb shows in-frame clones only, minus some. Altogether around 13,000 clones are present, 84% being singletons, with the ten largest covering 9%. Time point reported: pre-treatment baseline. Source: blood, taken from a patient treated with checkpoint blockade. These receptors were obtained from a human donor with melanoma.

V gene TRBV13 combines with J gene TRBJ2-3; 7 positions agree with TRBD2. This CDR3 has 17 amino acids. Trimming at V came to 3 bases and at J to 2 bases, leaving 11 bases not matched to a gene. The germline CDR1 and CDR2 sequences are PRHDT and FYEKMQ (reference sequence). The CDR3 nucleotides are TGTGCCAGCAGCTTGGTCCGCGGGGGTTTATACACAGATACGCAGTATTTT. This gives the protein CASSLVRGGLYTDTQYF. The whole variable domain, filled in from reference TRBV13 and TRBJ2-3, reads AAGVIQSPRHLIKEKRETATLKCYPIPRHDTVYWYQQGPGQDPQFLISFYEKMQSDKGSIPDRFSAQQFSDYHSELNMSSLELGDSALYFCASSLVRGGLYTDTQYFGPGTRLTVL.

The chain combines TRBV10-1 with TRBJ2-3, with 12 bases that match TRBD2. This CDR3 has 15 residues. Trimming removed 5 bases from V and 6 bases from J; junction bases left unmatched: 6. CDR1 WNHNN and CDR2 SYGVQD come from the germline V gene (reference sequence). CDR3 bases: TGCGCCAGCAGTCGCGGACTAGCGGGATCTGATACGCAGTATTTT. Translated: CASSRGLAGSDTQYF.

The rearrangement uses TRBV7-9 and TRBJ1-4, with 9 bases aligning to TRBD1. The V and J ends lost 5 bases and 2 bases, in that order; junction bases with no gene match: 6. There are 16 residues in the CDR3. In germline, CDR1 is SEHNR, CDR2 FQNEAQ (reference sequence). CDR3 residues: CASSATGGSTNEKLFF. The CDR3 coding sequence is TGTGCCAGCAGCGCCACAGGGGGCTCTACTAATGAAAAACTGTTTTTT.

The genes are TRBV5-6 and TRBJ1-5; a weak D match, TRBD1 (6 bases). Germline CDR1 reads SGHDT; CDR2 reads YYEEEE. CDR3 length equals 15 residues. V was cut by 4 bases and J by 6 bases, with 17 bases left in between. The CDR3 DNA sequence: TGTGCCAGCAGCACCTTAAACAGGGATCCTCAGCCCCAGCATTTT. The encoded protein is CASSTLNRDPQPQHF.

This sequence joins TRBV5-1 and TRBJ2-7, with a weak D call TRBD1 (6 bases). Deletions cut 1 base from V and 2 bases from J, with 10 bases between. Germline CDR1 and CDR2: SGHRS and YFSETQ. This CDR3 comprises 14 residues. This chain's CDR3 is CASSLSWGPYEQYF. DNA of the CDR3: TGCGCCAGCAGCTTGAGCTGGGGGCCCTACGAGCAGTACTTC.

The CDR3 DNA follows: TGTGCCAGCAGTGAATCGGGACCGTACACTGAAGCTTTCTTT. Residues: CASSESGPYTEAFF. V and J are TRBV6-1 and TRBJ1-1, with TRBD1 as a possible D gene (5 bases). The CDR3 spans 14 residues. Trimming took off 2 bases at V and 3 bases at J, with 10 bases between the two ends. In germline, CDR1 is MNHNS, CDR2 SASEGT.

This sequence joins TRBV7-2 and TRBJ2-1; 9 nucleotides agree with TRBD2. CDR1 SGHTA and CDR2 FQGNSA come from the germline V gene. CDR3 length: 14 residues. Trimming removed 5 bases from V and 5 bases from J; junction bases left unmatched: 4. The CDR3 region has the DNA TGTGCCAGCAGCCAAGGGACTAGCAACAATGAGCAGTTCTTC. Its protein product is CASSQGTSNNEQFF.

The chain links TRBV11-1 to TRBJ1-1; TRBD1 matches 8 bases. With 5 bases clipped from V and 5 bases from J, the junction kept 10 bases outside the gene matches. The CDR3 covers 15 residues. CDR1 and CDR2 from the germline V gene are SGHAT and FQDESV (reference sequence). For the CDR3, the DNA is TGTGCCAGCAGCCATACGAAGGACAGGGTGACTGAAGCTTTCTTT. It codes for CASSHTKDRVTEAFF.

V usage is TRBV29-1 and J usage is TRBJ2-1, with D tentatively TRBD1 or TRBD2 (6 bases each). Deletions cut 6 bases from V and 7 bases from J, with 16 bases between. This CDR3 spans 13 amino acids. Looked up from germline, CDR1 is SQVTM and CDR2 is ANQGSEA. The chain's CDR3 is CSVRHGGRNEQFF. CDR3 DNA sequence: TGCAGCGTACGCCATGGGGGGCGAAATGAGCAGTTCTTC.

This chain links TRBV11-2 with TRBJ1-1; D is unresolved. The ends were cut back, 1 base at V and 8 bases at J, with 11 bases in the middle. In germline, CDR1 is SGHAT, CDR2 FQNNGV. CDR3 length: 13 residues. CDR3 sequence (DNA): TGTGCCAGCAGCTTAGCGCCGTCTTCCGAAGCTTTCTTT. Protein product: CASSLAPSSEAFF.

The rearrangement links TRBV7-8 to TRBJ1-1; D ambiguous. CDR1 and CDR2 from the germline V gene are SGHVS and FQNEAQ. The V end was cut by 5 bases, the J end by 6 bases, with 10 bases between. The CDR3 sequence is 12 residues long. The CDR3 region has the DNA TGTGCCAGCAGCAGTGGTCGGGCTGAAGCTTTCTTT. Translated, it gives CASSSGRAEAFF.

The chain combines TRBV6-6 with TRBJ1-1, with D hard to call. Germline lookup yields CDR1 MNHNY and CDR2 SVGAGI (reference sequence). Deletions cut 5 bases from V and 0 bases from J, with 13 bases between. CDR3 length: 15 residues. The CDR3 nucleotides read TGTGCCAGCAGTCCTCGCCCACTCGTGAACACTGAAGCTTTCTTT. Protein: CASSPRPLVNTEAFF.

In nucleotides, the CDR3 is TGCAGCGGACGGACAGGGGGGACCGGGGAGCTGTTTTTT. This sequence encodes CSGRTGGTGELFF. The chain carries TRBV29-1 and TRBJ2-2, with 10 bases that match TRBD1. Germline lookup yields CDR1 SQVTM and CDR2 ANQGSEA. Trimming removed 7 bases from V and 5 bases from J; junction bases left unmatched: 4. This CDR3 has 13 residues.

This sequence joins TRBV2 and TRBJ2-2; unclear D gene. Germline V gene lookup returns CDR1 SNHLY and CDR2 FYNNEI. The CDR3 is 10 residues long. V gave up 7 bases and J gave up 8 bases, with 5 bases separating them. CDR3 amino acids: CASMGGELFF. In DNA form, the CDR3 reads TGTGCCAGCATGGGGGGGGAGCTGTTTTTT.

The table lists this clone with a few counts. J is TRBJ2-5 and V is TRBV6-6; 7 nucleotides line up with TRBD2. Germline CDR1 MNHNY, CDR2 SVGAGI (reference sequence). Trimming at V came to 6 bases and at J to 4 bases, leaving 8 bases not matched to a gene. This CDR3 contains 14 residues. CDR3 sequence (DNA): TGTGCCAGCAGCGAGAACGTAGCGGGAGAGACCCAGTACTTC. Translation: CASSENVAGETQYF.

This chain joins TRBV5-1 and TRBJ1-2; D unresolved. Germline V lookup: CDR1 SGHRS, CDR2 YFSETQ. The V end was cut by 1 base, the J end by 5 bases, with 15 bases between. This CDR3 is built from 15 residues. The CDR3 here is CASSLIGSPQYGYTF. CDR3 sequence (DNA): TGCGCCAGCAGCTTGATTGGCTCCCCCCAGTATGGCTACACCTTC.

The chain links TRBV30 to TRBJ1-4; tentatively, D is TRBD1 (6 bases). This CDR3 region has 14 residues. Germline assignment: CDR1 GTSNPN and CDR2 SVGIG (reference sequence). Trimming left V 3 bases short and J 7 bases short, with 15 bases between. The CDR3 loop is CAWRILGGSEKLFF. As DNA, the CDR3 is TGTGCCTGGAGAATTTTGGGGGGCAGTGAAAAACTGTTTTTT.

The rearrangement joins TRBV19 to TRBJ1-1; the D is unclear. Germline V CDR1 and CDR2: LNHDA, SQIVND (reference sequence). The CDR3 length is 13 residues. Trimming stripped 7 bases from V and 7 bases from J, with 16 bases between. The CDR3 bases are TGTGCCAGTATAAGGGTTGCCGAGAATGAAGCTTTCTTT. Translation gives CASIRVAENEAFF.

This clone was recorded a few times. The V call is TRBV29-1, the J call TRBJ1-1, with D maybe TRBD1 (6 bases). Germline values: CDR1 SQVTM, CDR2 ANQGSEA. This CDR3 contains 15 residues. V was trimmed by 5 bases and J by 0 bases, leaving 16 bases between them. In DNA, the CDR3 is TGCAGCGTTCCCCAGGGGCCGAGTATGAACACTGAAGCTTTCTTT. The encoded protein is CSVPQGPSMNTEAFF.

J is TRBJ2-3 and V is TRBV5-1; possibly TRBD1 for D (5 bases). Germline V gene data show CDR1 as SGHRS and CDR2 as YFSETQ. This CDR3 spans 14 amino acids. Trimming removed 0 bases at V and 3 bases at J, with 8 bases between. The DNA of the CDR3 is TGCGCCAGCAGCTTGGAGCCAGGGACAGATACGCAGTATTTT. Residues: CASSLEPGTDTQYF. Combining the CDR3 with reference TRBV5-1 and TRBJ2-3 gives the whole variable domain KAGVTQTPRYLIKTRGQQVTLSCSPISGHRSVSWYQQTPGQGLQFLFEYFSETQRNKGNFPGRFSGRQFSNSRSEMNVSTLELGDSALYLCASSLEPGTDTQYFGPGTRLTVL.

V usage is TRBV5-6 and J usage is TRBJ2-2; D possibly corresponds to TRBD1 (5 bases). V was cut by 2 bases and J by 7 bases, with 15 bases left in between. Germline assignment: CDR1 SGHDT and CDR2 YYEEEE. The CDR3 covers 15 residues. The CDR3 reads CASSFMAGSNGELFF. CDR3 DNA sequence: TGTGCCAGCAGCTTCATGGCAGGGTCTAACGGGGAGCTGTTTTTT.

This sequence joins TRBV13 and TRBJ2-3, with no clear D. The CDR3 length is 11 residues. V lost 5 bases, J lost 4 bases, and 4 bases lay in between. The V gene's germline CDR1 is PRHDT and CDR2 FYEKMQ (reference sequence). As DNA, the CDR3 is TGTGCCAGCAGCGTCTCAGATACGCAGTATTTT. Protein sequence: CASSVSDTQYF. The whole variable domain, remainder taken from reference TRBV13 and TRBJ2-3, is AAGVIQSPRHLIKEKRETATLKCYPIPRHDTVYWYQQGPGQDPQFLISFYEKMQSDKGSIPDRFSAQQFSDYHSELNMSSLELGDSALYFCASSVSDTQYFGPGTRLTVL.

The chain joins TRBV21-1 to TRBJ2-5; the DNA was not compared with TRBD2, the D call given in the table. TRBV21-1 is a pseudogene. The CDR3 loop spans 12 amino acids. The CDR3 sequence is CASSKEEGTQYF. The CDR3 DNA follows: TGTGCCAGCAGCAAAGAGGAGGGGACCCAGTACTTC.